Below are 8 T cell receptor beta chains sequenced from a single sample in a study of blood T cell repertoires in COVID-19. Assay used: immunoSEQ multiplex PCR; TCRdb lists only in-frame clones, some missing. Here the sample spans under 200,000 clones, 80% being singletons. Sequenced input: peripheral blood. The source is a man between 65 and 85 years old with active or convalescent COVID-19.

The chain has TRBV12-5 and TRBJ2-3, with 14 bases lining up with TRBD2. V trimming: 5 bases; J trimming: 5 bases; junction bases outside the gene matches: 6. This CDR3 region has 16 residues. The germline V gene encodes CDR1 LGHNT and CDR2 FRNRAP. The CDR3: CASGPGLAGAGDTQYF. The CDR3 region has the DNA TGTGCTAGTGGTCCGGGACTAGCGGGAGCAGGAGATACGCAGTATTTT.

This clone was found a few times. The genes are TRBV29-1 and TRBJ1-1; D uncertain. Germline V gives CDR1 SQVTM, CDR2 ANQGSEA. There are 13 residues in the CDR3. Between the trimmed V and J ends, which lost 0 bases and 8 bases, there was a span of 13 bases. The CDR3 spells CSVEEIEQLEAFF. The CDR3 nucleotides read TGCAGCGTTGAAGAGATAGAACAGTTGGAAGCTTTCTTT. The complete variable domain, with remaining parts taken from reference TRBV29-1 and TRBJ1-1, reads SAVISQKPSRDICQRGTSLTIQCQVDSQVTMMFWYRQQPGQSLTLIATANQGSEATYESGFVIDKFPISRPNLTFSTLTVSNMSPEDSSIYLCSVEEIEQLEAFFGQGTRLTVV.

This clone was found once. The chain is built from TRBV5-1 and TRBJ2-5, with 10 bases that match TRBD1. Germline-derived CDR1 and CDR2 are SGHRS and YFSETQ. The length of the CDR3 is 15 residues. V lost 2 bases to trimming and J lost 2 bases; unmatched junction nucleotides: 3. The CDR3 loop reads CASSLRDRGQETQYF. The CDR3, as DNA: TGCGCCAGCAGCTTACGGGACAGGGGACAAGAGACCCAGTACTTC.

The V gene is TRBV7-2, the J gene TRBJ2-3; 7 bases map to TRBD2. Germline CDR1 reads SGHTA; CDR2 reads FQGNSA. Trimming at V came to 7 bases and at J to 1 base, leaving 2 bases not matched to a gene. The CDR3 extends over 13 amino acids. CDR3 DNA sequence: TGTGCCAGCAAAGGGAGGGGCACAGATACGCAGTATTTT. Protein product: CASKGRGTDTQYF.

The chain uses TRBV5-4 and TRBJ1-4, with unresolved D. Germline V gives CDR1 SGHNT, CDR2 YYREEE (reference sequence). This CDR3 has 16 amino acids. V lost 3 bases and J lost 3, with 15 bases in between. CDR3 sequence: CASSYYRNLSNEKLFF. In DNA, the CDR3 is TGTGCCAGCAGCTACTATCGGAACCTCTCTAATGAAAAACTGTTTTTT.

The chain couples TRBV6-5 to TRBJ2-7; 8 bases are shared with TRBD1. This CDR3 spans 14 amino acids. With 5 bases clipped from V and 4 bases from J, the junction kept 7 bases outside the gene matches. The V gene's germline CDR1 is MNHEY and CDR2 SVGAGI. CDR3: CASSPDRARYEQYF. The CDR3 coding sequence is TGTGCCAGCAGTCCGGACAGGGCCCGGTACGAGCAGTACTTC.

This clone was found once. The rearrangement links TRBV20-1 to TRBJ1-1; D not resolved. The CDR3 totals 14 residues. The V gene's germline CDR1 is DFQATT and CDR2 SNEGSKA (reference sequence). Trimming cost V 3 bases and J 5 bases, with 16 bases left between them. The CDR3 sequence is CSASSGGSRTEAFF. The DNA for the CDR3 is TGCAGTGCTAGTTCAGGAGGGAGTAGGACTGAAGCTTTCTTT.

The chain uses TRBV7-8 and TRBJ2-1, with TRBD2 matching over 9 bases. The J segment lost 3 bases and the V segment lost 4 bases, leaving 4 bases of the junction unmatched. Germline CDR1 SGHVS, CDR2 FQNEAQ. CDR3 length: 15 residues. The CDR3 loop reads CASSSLAGLYNEQFF. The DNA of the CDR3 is TGTGCCAGCAGCTCCCTAGCGGGGCTCTACAATGAGCAGTTCTTC.